Described below is a single T cell receptor (beta chain) sequence and its context. In germline, CDR1 is SGHRS, CDR2 YFSETQ. Trimming took off 3 bases at V and 4 bases at J, with 8 bases between the two ends. This CDR3 region has 13 residues. The time point here: pretreatment peripheral blood. Individual patients had between 1 and 8 samples, taken pretreatment and on-treatment. The entry originates in a study of PD-L1 blockade in urothelial cancer. Overall study: Patients' histories included 0 to 3 prior chemotherapy regimens. T cell content in blood samples showed a median of around 150,000.

The table came from immunoSEQ multiplex PCR; TCRdb's copy has only in-frame clones and leaves some out. The sample has approximately 50,000 clones; around four fifths are singletons. Sequences were derived from PBMCs, sampled around atezolizumab (anti-PD-L1) treatment. This sequence was found in a man in his 70s with urothelial cancer. V and J are TRBV5-1 and TRBJ1-5, with a possible D match to TRBD1 (5 bases). CDR3 bases: TGCGCCAGCAGCTCGGGGACTAATCAGCCCCAGCATTTT. This encodes CASSSGTNQPQHF. Based on the CDR3 plus reference TRBV5-1 and TRBJ1-5, the full variable domain is KAGVTQTPRYLIKTRGQQVTLSCSPISGHRSVSWYQQTPGQGLQFLFEYFSETQRNKGNFPGRFSGRQFSNSRSEMNVSTLELGDSALYLCASSSGTNQPQHFGDGTRLSIL.